The sequence of this T cell receptor (beta chain) was determined in a study of cytomegalovirus exposure and HLA in healthy donors. Study details: Inside one of the first data releases sat around 86 million unique TCRs taken from HLA-typed donors.

The PCR employed 60 Vbeta primers together with 13 Jbeta primers. The repertoire was sequenced with immunoSEQ multiplex PCR; TCRdb's copy has only in-frame clones and lacks some. Among approximately 240,000 clones, around 80% were seen once, and the ten largest hold roughly 2.5%. General study points: Near-uniform donor sequencing depth was presumed by presence/absence analyses. As was reported, the HLA-A and HLA-B alleles of most subjects were accurately predicted from TCR beta sequences.

In regard to this clone: Its antigen is not identified.

The TCR comes from a woman aged 60-70 years in good health and CMV-seropositive. Sequenced input: PBMCs.

The CDR3 loop reads CASSYSSGRVIGGYTF. In DNA, the CDR3 is TGTGCCAGCAGTTACTCGTCAGGGAGGGTAATCGGCGGCTACACCTTC. The V call is TRBV6-5, the J call TRBJ1-2; D is perhaps TRBD1 (5 bases). Germline CDR1 and CDR2: MNHEY and SVGAGI. This CDR3 has 16 residues. Trimming left V 0 bases short and J 8 bases short, with 19 bases between.